This T cell receptor (beta chain) emerged from a study of cytomegalovirus exposure and HLA in healthy donors. With 60 Vbeta and 13 Jbeta primers, the PCR was carried out. Sequencing used immunoSEQ multiplex PCR; TCRdb keeps in-frame clones, though not all of them. The sample carries about 120,000 clones, 63% recorded once. In its sample, this clone was seen a few times. The CDR3 length is 16 residues. V shed 1 base and J shed 6 bases, with 16 bases lying between them. Germline V CDR1 and CDR2: SGHRS, YFSETQ. Sequencing input: PBMCs. The chain is built from TRBV5-1 and TRBJ1-4; a weak D match, TRBD1 (5 bases). This clonotype was sampled from a man aged 35-49 years in good health and CMV-seropositive. The CDR3 region is CASSLNGRGDDEKLFF. The DNA of the CDR3 is TGCGCCAGCAGCTTGAATGGGAGGGGCGACGATGAAAAACTGTTTTTT. Based on the CDR3 plus reference TRBV5-1 and TRBJ1-4, the full variable domain is KAGVTQTPRYLIKTRGQQVTLSCSPISGHRSVSWYQQTPGQGLQFLFEYFSETQRNKGNFPGRFSGRQFSNSRSEMNVSTLELGDSALYLCASSLNGRGDDEKLFFGSGTQLSVL.